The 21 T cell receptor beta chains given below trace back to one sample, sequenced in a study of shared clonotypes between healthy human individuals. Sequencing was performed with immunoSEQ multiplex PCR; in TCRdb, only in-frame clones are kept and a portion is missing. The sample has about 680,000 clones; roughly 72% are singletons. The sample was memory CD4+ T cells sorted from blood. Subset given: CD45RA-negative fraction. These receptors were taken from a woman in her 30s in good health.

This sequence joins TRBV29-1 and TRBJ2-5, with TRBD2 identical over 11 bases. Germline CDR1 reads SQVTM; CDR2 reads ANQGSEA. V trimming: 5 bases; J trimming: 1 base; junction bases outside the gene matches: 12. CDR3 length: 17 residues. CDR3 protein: CSVTDGLAGGPQETQYF. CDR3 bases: TGCAGCGTTACCGACGGGCTAGCGGGAGGACCCCAAGAGACCCAGTACTTC.

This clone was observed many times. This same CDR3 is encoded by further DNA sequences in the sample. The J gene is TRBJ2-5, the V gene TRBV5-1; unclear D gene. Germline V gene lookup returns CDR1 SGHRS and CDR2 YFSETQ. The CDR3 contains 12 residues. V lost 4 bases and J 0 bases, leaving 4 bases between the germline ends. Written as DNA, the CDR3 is TGCGCCAGCAGCGCCAACCAAGAGACCCAGTACTTC. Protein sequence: CASSANQETQYF.

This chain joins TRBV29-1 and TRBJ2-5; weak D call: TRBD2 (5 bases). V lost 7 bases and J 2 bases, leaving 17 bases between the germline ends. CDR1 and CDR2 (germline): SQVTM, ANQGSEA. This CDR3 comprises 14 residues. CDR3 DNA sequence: TGCAGCGCAGACGTGACTGGCGGGCAAGAGACCCAGTACTTC. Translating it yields CSADVTGGQETQYF.

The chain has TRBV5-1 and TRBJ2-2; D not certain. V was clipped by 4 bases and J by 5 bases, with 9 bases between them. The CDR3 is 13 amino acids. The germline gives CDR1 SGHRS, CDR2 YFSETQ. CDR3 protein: CASSNPGTGELFF. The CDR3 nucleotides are TGCGCCAGCAGCAATCCCGGGACCGGGGAGCTGTTTTTT.

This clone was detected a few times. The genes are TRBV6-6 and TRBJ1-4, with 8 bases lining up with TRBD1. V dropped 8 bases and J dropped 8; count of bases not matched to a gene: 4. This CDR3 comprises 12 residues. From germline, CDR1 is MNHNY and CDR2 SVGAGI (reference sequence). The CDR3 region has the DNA TGTGCCAGCGCGACAGGGGTCGAAAAACTGTTTTTT. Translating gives CASATGVEKLFF.

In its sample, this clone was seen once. DNA for the CDR3: TGTGCCAGCAGCTCCGGACCCACGAACCAGCATTTT. Protein sequence: CASSSGPTNQHF. The chain links TRBV5-6 to TRBJ1-5; D is uncertain. Germline values: CDR1 SGHDT, CDR2 YYEEEE. This CDR3 region has 12 residues. The V and J ends lost 3 bases and 12 bases respectively, with 13 bases between them.

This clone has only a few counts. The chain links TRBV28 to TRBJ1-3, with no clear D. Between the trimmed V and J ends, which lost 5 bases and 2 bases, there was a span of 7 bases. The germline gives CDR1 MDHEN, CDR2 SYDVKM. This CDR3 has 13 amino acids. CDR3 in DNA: TGTGCCAGCAGTAACCAGCCTGGAAACACCATATATTTT. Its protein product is CASSNQPGNTIYF.

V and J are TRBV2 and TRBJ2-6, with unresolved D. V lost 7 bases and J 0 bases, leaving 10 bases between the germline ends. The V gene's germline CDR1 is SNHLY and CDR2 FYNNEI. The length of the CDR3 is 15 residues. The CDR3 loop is CASKEWSSGANVLTF. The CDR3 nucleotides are TGTGCCAGCAAGGAATGGAGCTCTGGGGCCAACGTCCTGACTTTC. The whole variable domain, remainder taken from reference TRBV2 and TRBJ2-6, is EPEVTQTPSHQVTQMGQEVILRCVPISNHLYFYWYRQILGQKVEFLVSFYNNEISEKSEIFDDQFSVERPDGSNFTLKIRSTKLEDSAMYFCASKEWSSGANVLTFGAGSRLTVL.

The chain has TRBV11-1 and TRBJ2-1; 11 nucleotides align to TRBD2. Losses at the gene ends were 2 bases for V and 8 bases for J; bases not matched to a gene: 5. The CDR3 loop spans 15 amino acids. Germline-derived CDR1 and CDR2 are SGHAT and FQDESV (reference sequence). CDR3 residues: CASSLLLAGDYEQFF. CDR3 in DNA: TGTGCCAGCAGCTTATTACTAGCGGGAGATTATGAGCAGTTCTTC.

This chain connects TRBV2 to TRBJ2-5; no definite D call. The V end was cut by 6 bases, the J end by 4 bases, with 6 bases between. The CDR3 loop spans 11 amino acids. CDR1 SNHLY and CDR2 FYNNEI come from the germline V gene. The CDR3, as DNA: TGTGCCAGCAGGGTCGGAGAGACCCAGTACTTC. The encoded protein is CASRVGETQYF.

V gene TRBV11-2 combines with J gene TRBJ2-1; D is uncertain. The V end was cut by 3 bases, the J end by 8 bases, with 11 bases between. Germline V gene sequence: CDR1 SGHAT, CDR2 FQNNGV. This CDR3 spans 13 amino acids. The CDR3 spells CASSFGQFHEQFF. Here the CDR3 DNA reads TGTGCCAGCAGCTTTGGCCAGTTTCATGAGCAGTTCTTC.

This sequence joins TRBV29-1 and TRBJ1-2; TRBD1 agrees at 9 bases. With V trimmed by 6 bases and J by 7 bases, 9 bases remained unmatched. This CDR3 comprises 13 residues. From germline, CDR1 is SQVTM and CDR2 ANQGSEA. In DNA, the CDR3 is TGCAGCGTCACGATGGGACAGGGCTTTGGCTACACCTTC. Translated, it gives CSVTMGQGFGYTF.

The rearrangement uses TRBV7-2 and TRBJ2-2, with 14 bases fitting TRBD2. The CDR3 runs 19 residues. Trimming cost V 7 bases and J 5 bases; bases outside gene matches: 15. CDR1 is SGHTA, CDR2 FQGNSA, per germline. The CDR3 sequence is CASTTTGLAGVTGTGELFF. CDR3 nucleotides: TGTGCCAGCACCACAACGGGACTAGCGGGAGTAACGGGTACCGGGGAGCTGTTTTTT. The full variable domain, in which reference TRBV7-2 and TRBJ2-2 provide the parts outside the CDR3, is GAGVSQSPSNKVTEKGKDVELRCDPISGHTALYWYRQSLGQGLEFLIYFQGNSAPDKSGLPSDRFSAERTGGSVSTLTIQRTQQEDSAVYLCASTTTGLAGVTGTGELFFGEGSRLTVL.

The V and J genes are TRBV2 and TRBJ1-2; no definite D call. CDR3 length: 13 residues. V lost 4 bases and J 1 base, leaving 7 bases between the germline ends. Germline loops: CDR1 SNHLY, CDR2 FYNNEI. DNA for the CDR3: TGTGCCAGCAGTGTCGACATTAACTATGGCTACACCTTC. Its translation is CASSVDINYGYTF.

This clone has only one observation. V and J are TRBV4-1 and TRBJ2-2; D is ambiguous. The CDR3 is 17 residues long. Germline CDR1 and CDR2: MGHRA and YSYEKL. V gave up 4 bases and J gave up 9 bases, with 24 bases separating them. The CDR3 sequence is CASSLPYLTISVRELFF. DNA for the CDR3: TGCGCCAGCAGCCTCCCCTATTTGACAATCTCGGTCCGGGAGCTGTTTTTT.

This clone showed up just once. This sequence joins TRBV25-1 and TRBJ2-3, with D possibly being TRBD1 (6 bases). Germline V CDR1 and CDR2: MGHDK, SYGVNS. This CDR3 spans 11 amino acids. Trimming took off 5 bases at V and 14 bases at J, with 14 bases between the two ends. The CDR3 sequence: CASSRGQQLYF. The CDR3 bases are TGTGCCAGCAGTCGGGGACAACAGTTGTATTTT.

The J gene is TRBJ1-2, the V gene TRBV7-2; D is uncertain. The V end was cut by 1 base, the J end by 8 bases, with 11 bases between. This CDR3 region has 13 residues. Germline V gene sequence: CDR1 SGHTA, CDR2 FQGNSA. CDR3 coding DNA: TGTGCCAGCAGCTTAGGGCCACTATGGGGCTACACCTTC. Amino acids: CASSLGPLWGYTF.

The CDR3: CASTPQAWRNTEAFF. The CDR3 DNA reads as TGTGCCAGCACCCCCCAGGCCTGGAGGAACACTGAAGCTTTCTTT. This chain joins TRBV6-5 and TRBJ1-1; no definite D call. The CDR3 contains 15 residues. V lost 7 bases, J lost 1 base, and 16 bases lay in between. Germline CDR1 is MNHEY and CDR2 is SVGAGI.

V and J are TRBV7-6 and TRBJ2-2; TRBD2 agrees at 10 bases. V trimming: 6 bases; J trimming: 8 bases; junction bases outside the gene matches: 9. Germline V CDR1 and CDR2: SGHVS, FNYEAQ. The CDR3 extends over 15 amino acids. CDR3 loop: CASSSSGRRVGELFF. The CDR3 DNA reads TGTGCCAGCAGTTCTAGCGGGAGAAGGGTTGGGGAGCTGTTTTTT.

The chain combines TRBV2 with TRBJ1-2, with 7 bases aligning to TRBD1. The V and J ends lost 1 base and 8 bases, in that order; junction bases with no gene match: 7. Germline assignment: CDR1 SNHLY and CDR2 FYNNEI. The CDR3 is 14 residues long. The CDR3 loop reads CASSEETGTGGYTF. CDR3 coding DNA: TGTGCCAGCAGTGAAGAGACAGGGACGGGCGGCTACACCTTC. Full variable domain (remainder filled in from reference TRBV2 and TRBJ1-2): EPEVTQTPSHQVTQMGQEVILRCVPISNHLYFYWYRQILGQKVEFLVSFYNNEISEKSEIFDDQFSVERPDGSNFTLKIRSTKLEDSAMYFCASSEETGTGGYTFGSGTRLTVV.

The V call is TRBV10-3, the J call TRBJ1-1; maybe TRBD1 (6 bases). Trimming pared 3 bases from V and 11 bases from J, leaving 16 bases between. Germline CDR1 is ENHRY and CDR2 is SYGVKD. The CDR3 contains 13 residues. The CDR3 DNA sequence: TGTGCCATCAGTGATCGGCCAAGGGGGGAGGCTTTCTTT. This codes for CAISDRPRGEAFF.